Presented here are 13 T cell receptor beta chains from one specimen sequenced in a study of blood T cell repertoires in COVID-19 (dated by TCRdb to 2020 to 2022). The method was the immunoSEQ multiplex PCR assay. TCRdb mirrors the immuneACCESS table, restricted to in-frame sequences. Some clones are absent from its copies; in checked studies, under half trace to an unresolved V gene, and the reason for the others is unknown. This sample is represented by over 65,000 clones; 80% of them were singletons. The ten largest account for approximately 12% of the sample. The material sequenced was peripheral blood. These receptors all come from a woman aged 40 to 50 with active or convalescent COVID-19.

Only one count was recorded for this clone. Here the CDR3 DNA reads TGCAGCGTTACCCAGGCTTTCTCCTACAATGAGCAGTTCTTC. Its protein is CSVTQAFSYNEQFF. The chain joins TRBV29-1 to TRBJ2-1; D gene uncertain. V was trimmed by 5 bases and J by 0 bases, leaving 11 bases between them. The CDR3 spans 14 residues. Germline V gene lookup returns CDR1 SQVTM and CDR2 ANQGSEA.

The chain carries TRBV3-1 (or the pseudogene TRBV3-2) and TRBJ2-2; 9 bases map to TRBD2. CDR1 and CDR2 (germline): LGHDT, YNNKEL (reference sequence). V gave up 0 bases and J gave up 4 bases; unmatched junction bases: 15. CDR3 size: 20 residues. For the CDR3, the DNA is TGTGCCAGCAGCCAAGAAAGGGTGCTGGCGGGAGGGCCGAGCACCGGGGAGCTGTTTTTT. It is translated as CASSQERVLAGGPSTGELFF.

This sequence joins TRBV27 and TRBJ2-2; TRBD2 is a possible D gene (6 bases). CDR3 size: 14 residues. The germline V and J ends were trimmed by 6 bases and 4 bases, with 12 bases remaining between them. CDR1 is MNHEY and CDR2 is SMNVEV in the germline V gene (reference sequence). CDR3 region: CASRRLGGTGELFF. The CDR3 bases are TGTGCCAGCAGGCGACTAGGCGGCACCGGGGAGCTGTTTTTT.

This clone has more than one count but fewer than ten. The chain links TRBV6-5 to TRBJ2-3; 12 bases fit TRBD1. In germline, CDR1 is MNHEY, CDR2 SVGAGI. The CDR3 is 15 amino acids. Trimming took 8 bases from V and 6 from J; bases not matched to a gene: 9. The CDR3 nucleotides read TGTGCCAGCCCCCCGGGACAGGGGGCTTGGGATACGCAGTATTTT. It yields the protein CASPPGQGAWDTQYF.

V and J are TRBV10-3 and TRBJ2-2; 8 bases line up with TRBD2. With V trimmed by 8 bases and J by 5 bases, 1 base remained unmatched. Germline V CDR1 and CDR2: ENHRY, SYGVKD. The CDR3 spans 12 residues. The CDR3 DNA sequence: TGTGCCATCCGGGGGGGAACCGGGGAGCTGTTTTTT. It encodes CAIRGGTGELFF.

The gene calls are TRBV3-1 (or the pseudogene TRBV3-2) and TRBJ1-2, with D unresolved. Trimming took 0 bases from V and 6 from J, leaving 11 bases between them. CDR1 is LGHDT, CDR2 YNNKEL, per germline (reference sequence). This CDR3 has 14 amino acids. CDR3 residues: CASSQDRVVNGYTF. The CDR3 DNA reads TGTGCCAGCAGCCAAGATCGGGTGGTGAATGGCTACACCTTC.

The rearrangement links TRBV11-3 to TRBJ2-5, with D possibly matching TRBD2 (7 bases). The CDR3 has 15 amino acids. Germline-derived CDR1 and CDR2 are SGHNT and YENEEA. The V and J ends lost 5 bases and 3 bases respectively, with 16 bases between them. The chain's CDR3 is CASSPRGGSEETQYF. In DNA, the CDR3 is TGTGCCAGCAGCCCAAGGGGGGGGTCGGAAGAGACCCAGTACTTC.

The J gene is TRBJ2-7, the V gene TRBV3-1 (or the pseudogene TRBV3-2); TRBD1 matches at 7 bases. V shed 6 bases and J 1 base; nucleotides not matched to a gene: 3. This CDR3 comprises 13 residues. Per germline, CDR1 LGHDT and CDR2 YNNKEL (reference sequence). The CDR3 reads CASSGTDSYEQYF. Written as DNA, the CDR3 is TGTGCCAGCAGTGGGACAGATTCCTACGAGCAGTACTTC.

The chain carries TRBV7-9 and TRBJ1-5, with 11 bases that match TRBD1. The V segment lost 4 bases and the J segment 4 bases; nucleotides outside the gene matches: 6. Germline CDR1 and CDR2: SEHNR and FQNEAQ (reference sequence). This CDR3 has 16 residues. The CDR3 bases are TGTGCCAGCAGCTCCGGACAGGGGGCAGGTAATCAGCCCCAGCATTTT. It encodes CASSSGQGAGNQPQHF. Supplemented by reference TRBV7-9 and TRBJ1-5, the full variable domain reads DTGVSQNPRHKITKRGQNVTFRCDPISEHNRLYWYRQTLGQGPEFLTYFQNEAQLEKSRLLSDRFSAERPKGSFSTLEIQRTEQGDSAMYLCASSSGQGAGNQPQHFGDGTRLSIL.

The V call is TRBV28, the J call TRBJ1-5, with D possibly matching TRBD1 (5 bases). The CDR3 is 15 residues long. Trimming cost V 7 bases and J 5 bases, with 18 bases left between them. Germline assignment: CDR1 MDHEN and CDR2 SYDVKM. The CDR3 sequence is CASTLLGGSHQPQHF. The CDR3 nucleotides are TGTGCCAGCACCCTCTTGGGGGGGAGTCATCAGCCCCAGCATTTT.

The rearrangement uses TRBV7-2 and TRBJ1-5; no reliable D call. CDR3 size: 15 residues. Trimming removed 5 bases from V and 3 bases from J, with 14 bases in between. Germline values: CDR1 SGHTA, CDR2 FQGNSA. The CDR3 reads CASSGQVDPNQPQHF. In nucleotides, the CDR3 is TGTGCCAGCAGCGGGCAGGTCGATCCCAATCAGCCCCAGCATTTT.

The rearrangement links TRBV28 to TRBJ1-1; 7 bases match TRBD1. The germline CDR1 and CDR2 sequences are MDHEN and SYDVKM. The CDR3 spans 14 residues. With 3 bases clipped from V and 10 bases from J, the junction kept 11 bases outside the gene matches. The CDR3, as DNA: TGTGCCAGCAGTTTTCTACAGGGGTCTGGTGTAGCTTTCTTT. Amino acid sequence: CASSFLQGSGVAFF.

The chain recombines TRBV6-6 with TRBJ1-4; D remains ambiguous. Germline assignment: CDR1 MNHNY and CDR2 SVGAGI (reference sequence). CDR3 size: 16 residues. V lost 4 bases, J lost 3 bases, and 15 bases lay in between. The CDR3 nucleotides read TGTGCCAGCAGTTCTCCGGCGGCCGGCTCTAATGAAAAACTGTTTTTT. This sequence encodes CASSSPAAGSNEKLFF.